Below are 26 T cell receptor beta chains sequenced from a single sample in a study of T cell responses to AZD1222 COVID-19 vaccine. Profiled with immunoSEQ multiplex PCR; TCRdb holds only in-frame clones, not every one. Among 95,000 to 110,000 clones listed, about 93% were seen once. The sample in question was peripheral blood, obtained on day 0 of AZD1222 vaccination. The receptors here all came from an adult in good health.

Only one count was recorded for this clone. The chain is built from TRBV19 and TRBJ2-2; 10 bases are a match to TRBD1. CDR3 length equals 16 residues. The ends lost 6 bases at V and 4 bases at J; junction bases unmatched: 8. Per the germline V gene, CDR1 is LNHDA and CDR2 is SQIVND (reference sequence). The chain's CDR3 is CASRTGGTGATGELFF. As DNA, the CDR3 is TGTGCCAGTAGGACCGGGGGGACAGGGGCCACCGGGGAGCTGTTTTTT. Full variable domain (rest looked up from reference TRBV19 and TRBJ2-2): DGGITQSPKYLFRKEGQNVTLSCEQNLNHDAMYWYRQDPGQGLRLIYYSQIVNDFQKGDIAEGYSVSREKKESFPLTVTSAQKNPTAFYLCASRTGGTGATGELFFGEGSRLTVL.

V is TRBV7-8 and J is TRBJ1-6; unclear D gene. V lost 8 bases, J lost 3 bases, and 11 bases lay in between. Germline V lookup: CDR1 SGHVS, CDR2 FQNEAQ. The CDR3 has 14 amino acids. CDR3 nucleotides: TGTGCCAGCCAAGAGAGGGTCTATAATTCACCCCTCCACTTT. It translates to CASQERVYNSPLHF.

The gene calls are TRBV27 and TRBJ2-3, with a weak D call TRBD2 (7 bases). Germline CDR1 is MNHEY and CDR2 is SMNVEV (reference sequence). V gave up 8 bases and J gave up 2 bases, with 17 bases separating them. The CDR3 has 15 residues. CDR3 in amino acids: CASSWEGGYTDTQYF. DNA of the CDR3: TGTGCCAGCTCCTGGGAGGGGGGATACACAGATACGCAGTATTTT.

The V call is TRBV27, the J call TRBJ1-5; D is unclear. V dropped 4 bases and J dropped 4 bases, with 11 bases sitting between them. The CDR3 loop spans 14 amino acids. Per the germline V gene, CDR1 is MNHEY and CDR2 is SMNVEV (reference sequence). In DNA form, the CDR3 reads TGTGCCAGCAGTTCTATAGGGAATAATCAGCCCCAGCATTTT. Its protein is CASSSIGNNQPQHF.

This clone occurred a few times. This sequence joins TRBV5-5 and TRBJ1-2; D is unresolved. Germline V CDR1 and CDR2: SGHKS, YYEKEE (reference sequence). Trimming left V 4 bases short and J 4 bases short, with 14 bases between. The CDR3 is 14 amino acids. The CDR3 here is CASSPDTGGYGYTF. The DNA of the CDR3 is TGTGCCAGCAGCCCAGACACGGGAGGCTATGGCTACACCTTC.

J is TRBJ2-7 and V is TRBV20-1, with D uncertain. The ends were cut back, 5 bases at V and 12 bases at J, with 17 bases in the middle. This CDR3 is built from 11 residues. Germline CDR1 is DFQATT and CDR2 is SNEGSKA (reference sequence). The CDR3 protein is CSAPFFTTRYF. The CDR3 DNA is TGCAGTGCTCCTTTTTTTACGACGCGGTACTTC.

The CDR3 DNA is TGCGCCAGCAGTCAACCTACACTTGGGGCCTACAATGAGCAGTTCTTC. Translation gives CASSQPTLGAYNEQFF. The rearrangement joins TRBV5-1 to TRBJ2-1; D is uncertain. Between the trimmed V and J ends, which lost 5 bases and 2 bases, there was a span of 17 bases. CDR1 and CDR2 from the germline V gene are SGHRS and YFSETQ. This CDR3 is 16 amino acids long.

The table lists this clone with a count of one. J is TRBJ2-7 and V is TRBV15, with D hard to call. CDR1 and CDR2 from the germline V gene are LNHNV and YYDKDF (reference sequence). CDR3 length equals 13 residues. Trimming took off 2 bases at V and 12 bases at J, with 17 bases between the two ends. CDR3 protein: CATSRRLGFDRYF. For the CDR3, the DNA is TGTGCCACCAGCAGACGATTAGGTTTTGATCGGTACTTC. The complete variable domain, with remaining parts taken from reference TRBV15 and TRBJ2-7, reads DAMVIQNPRYQVTQFGKPVTLSCSQTLNHNVMYWYQQKSSQAPKLLFHYYDKDFNNEADTPDNFQSRRPNTSFCFLDIRSPGLGDTAMYLCATSRRLGFDRYFGPGTRLTVT.

J is TRBJ2-1 and V is TRBV7-8; TRBD2 matches 8 bases. Germline CDR1 is SGHVS and CDR2 is FQNEAQ. Germline trimming cut 4 bases from V and 6 bases from J; bases unmatched to any gene: 11. The CDR3 runs to 16 residues. CDR3 loop: CASSSTGGASFNEQFF. DNA for the CDR3: TGTGCCAGCAGCTCCACCGGGGGGGCGAGTTTCAATGAGCAGTTCTTC.

The chain recombines TRBV7-2 with TRBJ1-4, with D unresolved. CDR1 and CDR2 (germline): SGHTA, FQGNSA. The CDR3 length is 15 residues. V was clipped by 1 base and J by 8 bases, with 14 bases between them. CDR3 sequence: CASSLVLGLGEKLFF. DNA for the CDR3: TGTGCCAGCAGCTTAGTACTGGGCCTGGGAGAAAAACTGTTTTTT.

J is TRBJ1-2 and V is TRBV30; D remains unclear. This CDR3 has 13 residues. Germline CDR1 and CDR2: GTSNPN and SVGIG (reference sequence). V was trimmed by 0 bases and J by 3 bases, leaving 8 bases between them. The CDR3: CAWSVVVHYGYTF. The CDR3 coding sequence is TGTGCCTGGAGTGTGGTGGTACACTATGGCTACACCTTC.

This clone was recorded once. This chain joins TRBV6-5 and TRBJ1-5, with no clear D. There are 14 residues in the CDR3. Trimming pared 6 bases from V and 4 bases from J, leaving 13 bases between. Looked up from germline, CDR1 is MNHEY and CDR2 is SVGAGI. CDR3 DNA: TGTGCCAGCAGAAACGTCGGACTGAATCAGCCCCAGCATTTT. Residues: CASRNVGLNQPQHF.

This chain joins TRBV3-1 (or the pseudogene TRBV3-2) and TRBJ2-1, with D uncertain. Germline V gene sequence: CDR1 LGHDT, CDR2 YNNKEL (reference sequence). The CDR3 runs to 14 residues. V was shortened by 3 bases and J by 0 bases, with 6 bases between the two germline ends. The CDR3 is CASSHDVSYNEQFF. CDR3 in DNA: TGTGCCAGCAGCCACGACGTCTCCTACAATGAGCAGTTCTTC.

The rearrangement links TRBV18 to TRBJ1-1, with D unresolved. CDR3 length: 14 residues. V lost 1 base and J lost 4, with 10 bases in between. CDR1 is KGHSH, CDR2 LQKENI, per germline. CDR3 DNA sequence: TGTGCCAGCTCACCACGAGAGAGTTTCACTGAAGCTTTCTTT. Amino acid sequence: CASSPRESFTEAFF. The variable domain in full, completed from reference TRBV18 and TRBJ1-1, reads NAGVMQNPRHLVRRRGQEARLRCSPMKGHSHVYWYRQLPEEGLKFMVYLQKENIIDESGMPKERFSAEFPKEGPSILRIQQVVRGDSAAYFCASSPRESFTEAFFGQGTRLTVV.

The J gene is TRBJ1-1, the V gene TRBV18; D ambiguous. V dropped 3 bases and J dropped 3 bases, with 8 bases sitting between them. The length of the CDR3 is 13 residues. Germline CDR1 is KGHSH and CDR2 is LQKENI. The CDR3 DNA reads as TGTGCCAGCTCACCGCGGCCCGACACTGAAGCTTTCTTT. It specifies CASSPRPDTEAFF.

The J gene is TRBJ1-5, the V gene TRBV9, with a possible D match to TRBD1 (6 bases). The germline V and J ends were trimmed by 6 bases and 0 bases, with 16 bases remaining between them. CDR1 SGDLS and CDR2 YYNGEE come from the germline V gene. The CDR3 covers 16 residues. In DNA, the CDR3 is TGTGCCAGCACAACCGGGGGGCCCGGTAGCAATCAGCCCCAGCATTTT. Its protein product is CASTTGGPGSNQPQHF.

The chain combines TRBV6-1 with TRBJ2-1; 11 bases fit TRBD2. Losses at the gene ends were 4 bases for V and 6 bases for J; bases not matched to a gene: 11. CDR1 and CDR2 (germline): MNHNS, SASEGT. The CDR3 runs 17 residues. CDR3 nucleotide sequence: TGTGCCAGCAGTGTCACTAGCGGGAGTAATTTAGGCAATGAGCAGTTCTTC. Protein product: CASSVTSGSNLGNEQFF.

This chain joins TRBV4-1 and TRBJ2-2, with D uncertain. This CDR3 spans 14 amino acids. Germline CDR1 is MGHRA and CDR2 is YSYEKL. The V end lost 11 bases, the J end lost 0 bases, and 13 bases lay between the germline ends. CDR3 sequence reads: CALTGLTNTGELFF. The CDR3 bases are TGCGCCCTGACTGGGCTTACGAACACCGGGGAGCTGTTTTTT.

V usage is TRBV29-1 and J usage is TRBJ2-3; D not resolved. V lost 2 bases and J lost 4, with 7 bases in between. Germline CDR1 and CDR2: SQVTM and ANQGSEA. This CDR3 contains 12 residues. Here the CDR3 reads CSVEPRSDTQYF. Written as DNA, the CDR3 is TGCAGCGTTGAACCCAGGTCAGATACGCAGTATTTT.

CDR3 residues: CASTDSGNTIYF. The CDR3 bases are TGTGCCAGCACCGACAGTGGAAACACCATATATTTT. The rearrangement uses TRBV3-1 (or the pseudogene TRBV3-2) and TRBJ1-3; TRBD1 is a possible D gene (5 bases). The CDR3 totals 12 residues. V lost 7 bases, J lost 3 bases, and 7 bases lay in between. Germline V gene lookup returns CDR1 LGHDT and CDR2 YNNKEL (reference sequence).

The V call is TRBV7-6, the J call TRBJ1-5; maybe TRBD1 (6 bases). Germline lookup yields CDR1 SGHVS and CDR2 FNYEAQ. V lost 2 bases and J lost 6, with 17 bases in between. The CDR3 runs to 16 residues. CDR3 sequence (DNA): TGTGCCAGCAGCTTATTTCCCGGCGCAGGGGCTCAGCCCCAGCATTTT. Translated: CASSLFPGAGAQPQHF.

This clone was counted between two and nine times. The rearrangement joins TRBV5-1 to TRBJ1-3; D uncertain. V was pared by 5 bases and J by 6 bases, with 6 bases between. This CDR3 has 11 residues. Germline V gives CDR1 SGHRS, CDR2 YFSETQ. The CDR3: CASRETNTIYF. DNA of the CDR3: TGCGCCAGCAGGGAGACAAACACCATATATTTT.

The chain carries TRBV5-1 and TRBJ2-7, with D possibly matching TRBD1 (7 bases). The germline V gene has CDR1 SGHRS and CDR2 YFSETQ. The CDR3 totals 16 residues. The V end was cut by 0 bases, the J end by 1 base, with 14 bases between. CDR3 sequence: CASSLGRQGGSYEQYF. The CDR3, as DNA: TGCGCCAGCAGCTTGGGAAGACAGGGAGGATCCTACGAGCAGTACTTC.

A note on this clone: Germline is not matched at one junction end, which may reflect a read error. V gene TRBV4-1 combines with J gene TRBJ2-1; D might be TRBD1 or TRBD2, each matching 5 bases. The germline V gene encodes CDR1 MGHRA and CDR2 YSYEKL. The CDR3 totals 13 residues. CDR3 sequence reads: CASNQEGRVEQFF. CDR3 bases: TGCGCCAGCAACCAAGAGGGCAGGGTGGAGCAGTTCTTC.

Only a few counts were recorded for this clone. The chain joins TRBV2 to TRBJ2-1; 9 positions match TRBD1. The V gene end was trimmed by 6 bases and the J gene end by 3 bases; junction bases not matched to a gene: 6. Germline V CDR1 and CDR2: SNHLY, FYNNEI. The CDR3 covers 15 residues. The CDR3: CASSVDRGNYNEQFF. DNA for the CDR3: TGTGCCAGCAGCGTGGACAGGGGAAACTACAATGAGCAGTTCTTC.

This chain connects TRBV29-1 to TRBJ1-1; D is ambiguous. Trimming removed 1 base at V and 0 bases at J, with 9 bases between. The CDR3 contains 14 residues. Germline V gene lookup returns CDR1 SQVTM and CDR2 ANQGSEA. This chain's CDR3 is CSVEVAGMNTEAFF. CDR3 sequence (DNA): TGCAGCGTTGAAGTTGCGGGTATGAACACTGAAGCTTTCTTT.